One sample yielded the 11 T cell receptor beta chains listed below, sequenced in a study of shared clonotypes between healthy human individuals. Profiling relied on immunoSEQ multiplex PCR, and the TCRdb table lists in-frame clones only, not all of them. Among under 2.5 million clones listed, around 92% were seen once. The sequenced sample was naive CD4+ T cells from PBMCs. Subset denoted: CD45RA+ positively selected. The receptors originated from a young man in good health. Some clones in this sample may be carry-over from other donors' samples.

V gene TRBV5-1 combines with J gene TRBJ1-2; D gene unclear. The CDR3 spans 15 residues. Germline V gene data show CDR1 as SGHRS and CDR2 as YFSETQ. V lost 0 bases and J lost 3, with 12 bases in between. The CDR3 DNA reads TGCGCCAGCAGCTTGGACTCCCGCGGGTACTATGGCTACACCTTC. Translated, it gives CASSLDSRGYYGYTF.

V usage is TRBV18 and J usage is TRBJ1-1; D is ambiguous. Germline V CDR1 and CDR2: KGHSH, LQKENI. Trimming took 2 bases from V and 6 from J, leaving 10 bases between them. There are 13 residues in the CDR3. In DNA form, the CDR3 reads TGTGCCAGCTCACCAGGAGGAAGCGCTGAAGCTTTCTTT. Translation gives CASSPGGSAEAFF. Together with reference TRBV18 and TRBJ1-1, the CDR3 gives the full variable domain: NAGVMQNPRHLVRRRGQEARLRCSPMKGHSHVYWYRQLPEEGLKFMVYLQKENIIDESGMPKERFSAEFPKEGPSILRIQQVVRGDSAAYFCASSPGGSAEAFFGQGTRLTVV.

V usage is TRBV7-8 and J usage is TRBJ2-5; a possible D gene is TRBD2 (6 bases). CDR3 length: 13 residues. Germline V CDR1 and CDR2: SGHVS, FQNEAQ. V was cut by 5 bases and J by 7 bases, with 14 bases left in between. CDR3 protein: CASSPGTSPTQYF. As DNA, the CDR3 is TGTGCCAGCAGCCCAGGGACTTCGCCGACCCAGTACTTC. The full variable domain, completed using reference TRBV7-8 and TRBJ2-5, is GAGVSQSPRYKVAKRGQDVALRCDPISGHVSLFWYQQALGQGPEFLTYFQNEAQLDKSGLPSDRFFAERPEGSVSTLKIQRTQQEDSAVYLCASSPGTSPTQYFGPGTRLLVL.

The V and J genes are TRBV11-3 and TRBJ1-1; D is unclear. V was cut by 6 bases and J by 1 base, with 6 bases left in between. The CDR3 totals 12 residues. Germline V gene data show CDR1 as SGHNT and CDR2 as YENEEA. CDR3 bases: TGTGCCAGCAGGGGGAGGAACACTGAAGCTTTCTTT. Translating it yields CASRGRNTEAFF.

The gene calls are TRBV28 and TRBJ2-1, with 8 bases identical to TRBD2. The germline CDR1 and CDR2 sequences are MDHEN and SYDVKM. J lost 7 bases, V lost 6 bases, and 11 bases had no gene match. The CDR3 runs to 15 residues. The CDR3 loop is CASSPGGANLNEQFF. In DNA form, the CDR3 reads TGTGCCAGCAGCCCCGGGGGGGCGAACTTGAATGAGCAGTTCTTC.

The chain carries TRBV6-5 and TRBJ2-2; 7 bases line up with TRBD1. The CDR3 length is 15 residues. CDR1 is MNHEY, CDR2 SVGAGI, per germline. After removal of 6 bases from V and 5 bases from J, the junction contained 9 bases not matched to a gene. This CDR3 reads CASSPGTVFTGELFF. In DNA, the CDR3 is TGTGCCAGCAGCCCCGGGACAGTTTTTACCGGGGAGCTGTTTTTT.

This clone was counted a single time. The V call is TRBV6-5, the J call TRBJ2-5, with D possibly matching TRBD1 (6 bases). The CDR3 consists of 14 residues. In germline, CDR1 is MNHEY, CDR2 SVGAGI. The V end lost 6 bases, the J end lost 4 bases, and 15 bases lay between the germline ends. CDR3 sequence reads: CASSHREVGETQYF. The CDR3 DNA reads TGTGCCAGCAGCCACAGGGAAGTGGGAGAGACCCAGTACTTC.

The chain is built from TRBV20-1 and TRBJ1-3; no definite D call. The CDR3 consists of 11 residues. Germline V lookup: CDR1 DFQATT, CDR2 SNEGSKA (reference sequence). With 3 bases removed from V and 8 bases from J, the gap between germline ends came to 8 bases. The CDR3 protein is CSASPLDTIYF. CDR3 in DNA: TGCAGTGCTAGCCCTTTGGACACCATATATTTT.

The chain uses TRBV27 and TRBJ2-5, with 8 bases that match TRBD1. Gene TRBJ2-7 matches the end of the DNA better, so the J call may be wrong. Germline V gives CDR1 MNHEY, CDR2 SMNVEV (reference sequence). This CDR3 region has 14 residues. Here the CDR3 reads CASSTRDRTYEQYF. In DNA form, the CDR3 reads TGTGCCAGCAGTACCCGGGACAGGACCTACGAGCAGTACTTC.

V gene TRBV7-8 combines with J gene TRBJ2-5, with 8 bases that match TRBD2. The junction had 3 bases not matched to a gene; V was cut back by 4 bases and J by 5 bases. The CDR3 sequence is 13 residues long. Germline V gene sequence: CDR1 SGHVS, CDR2 FQNEAQ. The CDR3 here is CASSSREGETQYF. The CDR3 DNA is TGTGCCAGCAGCTCCCGGGAGGGGGAGACCCAGTACTTC.

This clone occurred once. The V gene is TRBV9, the J gene TRBJ2-1, with D uncertain. The V gene lost 0 bases and the J gene lost 4 bases, with 14 bases spanning the gap. Germline assignment: CDR1 SGDLS and CDR2 YYNGEE. The CDR3 is 16 amino acids. The CDR3 protein is CASSVAADNKYNEQFF. CDR3 coding DNA: TGTGCCAGCAGCGTAGCTGCGGATAATAAATACAATGAGCAGTTCTTC.